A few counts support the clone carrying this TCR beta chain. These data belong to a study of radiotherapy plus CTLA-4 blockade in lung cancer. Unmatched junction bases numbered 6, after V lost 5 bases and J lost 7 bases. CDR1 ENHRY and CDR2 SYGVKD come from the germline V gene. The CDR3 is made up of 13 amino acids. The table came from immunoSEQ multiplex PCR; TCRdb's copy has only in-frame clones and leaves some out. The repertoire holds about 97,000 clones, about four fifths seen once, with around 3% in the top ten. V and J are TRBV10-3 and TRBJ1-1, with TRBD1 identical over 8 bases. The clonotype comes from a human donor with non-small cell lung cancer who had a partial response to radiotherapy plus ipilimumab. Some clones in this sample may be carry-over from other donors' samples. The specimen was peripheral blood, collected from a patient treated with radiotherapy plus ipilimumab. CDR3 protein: CAISNRGLGEAFF. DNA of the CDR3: TGTGCCATCAGTAACAGGGGGTTGGGTGAAGCTTTCTTT.